The clone carrying this TCR beta chain was seen a handful of times. Combining a sample-barcoded 5' primer with a J-beta primer mix, a second PCR ran for about 7 to 11 cycles. MiXCR was run by TCRdb on the 5' RACE reads, yielding one entry per CDR3 protein. Of 1,800,000 or so distinct CDR3 sequences detected, around 42% appear once; the ten largest clones hold 23%. Roughly 9.2 milliliters was the volume of peripheral blood drawn from each donor. The CDR3 extends over 17 amino acids. Trimming shortened V by 7 bases and J by 0 bases, and 16 bases separated the two germline ends. This sample stems from a study of blood T cells in healthy people across ages.

The sequenced sample was blood. The chain has TRBV12-3 or TRBV12-4 and TRBJ2-6; tentative D call: TRBD2 (6 bases). The receptor's source is a human donor in good health. In nucleotides, the CDR3 is TGTGCCAGCACTCCCCTGGGGGGTCGCTCTGGGGCCAACGTCCTGACTTTC. Translated: CASTPLGGRSGANVLTF.